The 13 T cell receptor beta chains given below trace back to one sample, sequenced in a study of early T cells in non-severe SARS-CoV-2 infection. One entry per CDR3 protein results from TCRdb running MiXCR on the 5' RACE reads. The sample lists tens of thousands of distinct CDR3 sequences, about 12% occurring once. Sequencing used whole blood. Receptor source: an adult who was a healthcare worker with PCR-confirmed SARS-CoV-2 infection or an uninfected control (not recorded which).

In this sample, this clonotype turned up many times. The chain is built from TRBV5-1 and TRBJ1-1, with D hard to call. Deletions cut 4 bases from V and 7 bases from J, with 8 bases between. CDR1 and CDR2 from the germline V gene are SGHRS and YFSETQ. The CDR3 totals 11 residues. The CDR3 region has the DNA TGCGCCAGCAGCCCGGGAGGTGAAGCTTTCTTT. This encodes CASSPGGEAFF. Full variable domain (missing parts from reference TRBV5-1 and TRBJ1-1): KAGVTQTPRYLIKTRGQQVTLSCSPISGHRSVSWYQQTPGQGLQFLFEYFSETQRNKGNFPGRFSGRQFSNSRSEMNVSTLELGDSALYLCASSPGGEAFFGQGTRLTVV.

This clonotype was seen repeatedly, ten times or more. V is TRBV29-1 and J is TRBJ2-5; D is unclear. Germline V lookup: CDR1 SQVTM, CDR2 ANQGSEA. Trimming removed 6 bases from V and 5 bases from J, with 16 bases in between. This CDR3 has 13 residues. CDR3 amino acids: CSVFSRLGETQYF. The CDR3 coding sequence is TGCAGCGTCTTCAGCCGTTTGGGGGAGACCCAGTACTTC.

V and J are TRBV7-9 and TRBJ2-7; possible D gene TRBD1, 5 bases. V was cut by 0 bases and J by 2 bases, with 5 bases left in between. CDR3 length: 13 residues. In germline, CDR1 is SEHNR, CDR2 FQNEAQ (reference sequence). This chain's CDR3 is CASSLADTYEQYF. The CDR3 DNA is TGTGCCAGCAGCTTAGCGGACACCTACGAGCAGTACTTC.

This clonotype came up many times. The rearrangement joins TRBV10-3 to TRBJ1-6; no clear D. CDR1 ENHRY and CDR2 SYGVKD come from the germline V gene. This CDR3 region has 13 residues. The V end lost 4 bases, the J end lost 7 bases, and 8 bases lay between the germline ends. In DNA, the CDR3 is TGTGCCATCAGTGGGGAGCTGAATTCACCCCTCCACTTT. Its protein is CAISGELNSPLHF.

This chain connects TRBV30 to TRBJ2-3; D tentatively reads TRBD1 or TRBD2 (5 bases each). Trimming removed 0 bases at V and 2 bases at J, with 9 bases between. Germline assignment: CDR1 GTSNPN and CDR2 SVGIG (reference sequence). This CDR3 has 14 residues. For the CDR3, the DNA is TGTGCCTGGAGTGTTCTGGGGGACACAGATACGCAGTATTTT. Amino acid sequence: CAWSVLGDTDTQYF. Combining the CDR3 with reference TRBV30 and TRBJ2-3 gives the whole variable domain SQTIHQWPATLVQPVGSPLSLECTVEGTSNPNLYWYRQAAGRGLQLLFYSVGIGQISSEVPQNLSASRPQDRQFILSSKKLLLSDSGFYLCAWSVLGDTDTQYFGPGTRLTVL.

This clonotype was counted many times. CDR3 sequence (DNA): TGTGCCAGCAGCCCCGGAGGGGGGCGGAGGAAGCAAGAGACCCAGTACTTC. Residues: CASSPGGGRRKQETQYF. This sequence joins TRBV5-6 and TRBJ2-5; D could derive from TRBD1 or TRBD2 (6 bases each). CDR3 length equals 17 residues. Trimming took off 4 bases at V and 2 bases at J, with 21 bases between the two ends. Germline loops: CDR1 SGHDT, CDR2 YYEEEE.

This clonotype came up many times. The chain employs TRBV14 and TRBJ2-7, with unresolved D. The CDR3 consists of 15 residues. Germline-derived CDR1 and CDR2 are SGHDN and FVKESK. Trimming shortened V by 4 bases and J by 2 bases, and 15 bases separated the two germline ends. Written as DNA, the CDR3 is TGTGCCAGCAGCCCGGGCGGCCTATTCCCCTACGAGCAGTACTTC. This sequence encodes CASSPGGLFPYEQYF.

This clonotype has ten or more counts. The gene calls are TRBV3-1 and TRBJ2-3, with 10 bases identical to TRBD2. The V segment lost 0 bases and the J segment 6 bases; nucleotides outside the gene matches: 9. The CDR3 consists of 17 residues. In germline, CDR1 is LGHDT, CDR2 YNNKEL (reference sequence). In DNA form, the CDR3 reads TGTGCCAGCAGCCAAGAGCTAGCGGGGGCCGGCGAGGATACGCAGTATTTT. It specifies CASSQELAGAGEDTQYF.

This clonotype was seen repeatedly, ten times or more. The chain joins TRBV6-1 to TRBJ1-4; tentatively, D is TRBD1 (5 bases). V lost 4 bases, J lost 0 bases, and 9 bases lay in between. CDR3 length equals 15 residues. Germline V gives CDR1 MNHNS, CDR2 SASEGT. The CDR3 reads CASSGQLATNEKLFF. The DNA of the CDR3 is TGTGCCAGCAGTGGACAGCTCGCAACTAATGAAAAACTGTTTTTT.

The chain combines TRBV9 with TRBJ2-4; the D gene is possibly TRBD2 (6 bases). This CDR3 contains 15 residues. V was shortened by 2 bases and J by 1 base, with 10 bases between the two germline ends. The germline V gene has CDR1 SGDLS and CDR2 YYNGEE. The CDR3 spells CASSVGGSAKNIQYF. In DNA, the CDR3 is TGTGCCAGCAGCGTCGGAGGGTCGGCCAAAAACATTCAGTACTTC. The full variable domain, its missing parts supplied by reference TRBV9 and TRBJ2-4, is DSGVTQTPKHLITATGQRVTLRCSPRSGDLSVYWYQQSLDQGLQFLIQYYNGEERAKGNILERFSAQQFPDLHSELNLSSLELGDSALYFCASSVGGSAKNIQYFGAGTRLSVL.

There are many counts of this clonotype. This chain uses TRBV12-3 or TRBV12-4 with TRBJ1-3; D remains ambiguous. With 5 bases removed from V and 7 bases from J, the gap between germline ends came to 12 bases. There are 13 residues in the CDR3. CDR3 DNA: TGTGCCAGCAGTCGTTCCGGGTGGAACACCATATATTTT. Protein product: CASSRSGWNTIYF.

This clonotype has ten or more counts. The CDR3: CSVWSQGEKLFF. CDR3 DNA: TGCAGCGTCTGGTCCCAAGGTGAAAAACTGTTTTTT. The genes are TRBV29-1 and TRBJ1-4, with D hard to call. The germline V gene has CDR1 SQVTM and CDR2 ANQGSEA. Trimming cost V 6 bases and J 7 bases, with 12 bases left between them. The CDR3 is 12 residues long.

This clonotype was detected many times. The chain is built from TRBV28 and TRBJ1-3, with D uncertain. V lost 6 bases, J lost 0 bases, and 15 bases lay in between. The CDR3 contains 16 residues. Germline-derived CDR1 and CDR2 are MDHEN and SYDVKM. The CDR3 DNA reads TGTGCCAGCAGCCCCCAAATCGCCAACTCTGGAAACACCATATATTTT. Its protein product is CASSPQIANSGNTIYF.